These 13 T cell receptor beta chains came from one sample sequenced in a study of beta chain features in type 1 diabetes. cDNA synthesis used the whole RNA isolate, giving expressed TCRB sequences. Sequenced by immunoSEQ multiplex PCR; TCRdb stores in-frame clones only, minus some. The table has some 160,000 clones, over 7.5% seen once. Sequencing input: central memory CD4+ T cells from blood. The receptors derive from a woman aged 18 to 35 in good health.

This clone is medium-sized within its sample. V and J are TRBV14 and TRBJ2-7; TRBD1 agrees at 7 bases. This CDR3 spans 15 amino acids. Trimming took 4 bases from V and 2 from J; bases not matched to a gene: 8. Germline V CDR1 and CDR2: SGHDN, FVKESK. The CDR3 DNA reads TGTGCCAGCAGCCGACAGGGTCAACGCACCTACGAGCAGTACTTC. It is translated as CASSRQGQRTYEQYF.

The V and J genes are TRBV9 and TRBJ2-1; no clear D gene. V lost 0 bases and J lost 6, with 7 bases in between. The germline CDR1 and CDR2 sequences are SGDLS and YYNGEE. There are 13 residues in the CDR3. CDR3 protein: CASSVGLVNEQFF. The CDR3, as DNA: TGTGCCAGCAGCGTAGGACTGGTCAATGAGCAGTTCTTC.

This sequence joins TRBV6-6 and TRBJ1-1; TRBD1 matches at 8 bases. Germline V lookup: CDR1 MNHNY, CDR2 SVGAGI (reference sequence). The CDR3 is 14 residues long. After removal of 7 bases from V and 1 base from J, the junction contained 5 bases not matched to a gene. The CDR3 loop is CASNLQGGNTEAFF. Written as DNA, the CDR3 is TGTGCCAGCAATTTACAGGGGGGGAACACTGAAGCTTTCTTT.

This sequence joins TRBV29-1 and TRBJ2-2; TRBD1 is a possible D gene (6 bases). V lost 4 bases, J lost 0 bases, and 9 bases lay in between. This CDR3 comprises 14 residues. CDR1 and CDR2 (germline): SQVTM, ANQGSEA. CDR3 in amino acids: CSVAGQPNTGELFF. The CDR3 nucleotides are TGCAGCGTTGCCGGACAGCCGAACACCGGGGAGCTGTTTTTT.

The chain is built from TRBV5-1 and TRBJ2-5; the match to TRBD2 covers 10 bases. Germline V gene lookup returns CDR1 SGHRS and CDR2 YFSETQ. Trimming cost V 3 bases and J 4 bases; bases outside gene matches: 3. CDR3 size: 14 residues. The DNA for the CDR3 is TGCGCCAGCAGCTCCGCTAGCGGGGGAGAGACCCAGTACTTC. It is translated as CASSSASGGETQYF. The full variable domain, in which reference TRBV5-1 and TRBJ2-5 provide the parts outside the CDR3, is KAGVTQTPRYLIKTRGQQVTLSCSPISGHRSVSWYQQTPGQGLQFLFEYFSETQRNKGNFPGRFSGRQFSNSRSEMNVSTLELGDSALYLCASSSASGGETQYFGPGTRLLVL.

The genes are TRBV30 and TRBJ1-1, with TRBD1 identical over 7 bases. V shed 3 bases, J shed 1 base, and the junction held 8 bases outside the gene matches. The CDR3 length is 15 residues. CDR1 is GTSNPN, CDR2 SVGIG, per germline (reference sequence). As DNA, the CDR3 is TGTGCCTGGAGAAAAGCGGACAGGAGGAACACTGAAGCTTTCTTT. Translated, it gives CAWRKADRRNTEAFF.

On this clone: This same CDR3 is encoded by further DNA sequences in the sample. CDR3 nucleotide sequence: TGTGCCAGCAGCGCTTCTTGGACAGGCAATTCACCCCTCCACTTT. Its protein product is CASSASWTGNSPLHF. The rearrangement joins TRBV9 to TRBJ1-6; TRBD1 matches at 7 bases. CDR3 length: 15 residues. V was clipped by 3 bases and J by 7 bases; unmatched bases: 7. Germline V gene lookup returns CDR1 SGDLS and CDR2 YYNGEE. Full variable domain (rest looked up from reference TRBV9 and TRBJ1-6): DSGVTQTPKHLITATGQRVTLRCSPRSGDLSVYWYQQSLDQGLQFLIQYYNGEERAKGNILERFSAQQFPDLHSELNLSSLELGDSALYFCASSASWTGNSPLHFGNGTRLTVT.

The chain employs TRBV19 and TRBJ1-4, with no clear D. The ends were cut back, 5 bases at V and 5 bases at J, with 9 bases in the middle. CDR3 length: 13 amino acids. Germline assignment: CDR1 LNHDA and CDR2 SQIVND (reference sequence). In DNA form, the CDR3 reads TGTGCCAGTAGTTGGGGAGAAAATGAAAAACTGTTTTTT. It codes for CASSWGENEKLFF.

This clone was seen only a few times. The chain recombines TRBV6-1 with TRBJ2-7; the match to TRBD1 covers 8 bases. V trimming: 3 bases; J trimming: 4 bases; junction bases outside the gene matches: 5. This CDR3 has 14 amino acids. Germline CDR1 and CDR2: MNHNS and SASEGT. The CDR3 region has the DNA TGTGCCAGCAGTGACCGGGACAGGACATACGAGCAGTACTTC. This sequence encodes CASSDRDRTYEQYF.

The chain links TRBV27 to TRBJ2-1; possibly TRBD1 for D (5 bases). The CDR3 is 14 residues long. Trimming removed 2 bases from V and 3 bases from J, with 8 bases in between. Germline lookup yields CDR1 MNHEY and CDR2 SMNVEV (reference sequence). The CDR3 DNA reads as TGTGCCAGCAGTTTAGAAAGGGGCTACAATGAGCAGTTCTTC. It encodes CASSLERGYNEQFF.

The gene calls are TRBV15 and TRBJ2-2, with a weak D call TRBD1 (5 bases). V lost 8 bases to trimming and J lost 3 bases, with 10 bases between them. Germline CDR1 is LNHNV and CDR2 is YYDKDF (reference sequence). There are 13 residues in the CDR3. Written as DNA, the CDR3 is TGTGCCACCGCCCAAGGGGACACCGGGGAGCTGTTTTTT. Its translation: CATAQGDTGELFF. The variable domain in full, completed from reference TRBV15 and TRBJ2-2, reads DAMVIQNPRYQVTQFGKPVTLSCSQTLNHNVMYWYQQKSSQAPKLLFHYYDKDFNNEADTPDNFQSRRPNTSFCFLDIRSPGLGDTAMYLCATAQGDTGELFFGEGSRLTVL.

CDR3 region: CASSQDRQGMGGYTF. For the CDR3, the DNA is TGCGCCAGCAGCCAAGATAGACAGGGAATGGGTGGCTACACCTTC. The chain couples TRBV4-3 to TRBJ1-2, with TRBD1 matching 7 bases. Germline V gene lookup returns CDR1 LGHNA and CDR2 YSLEER. The CDR3 length is 15 residues. Germline trimming cut 0 bases from V and 7 bases from J; bases unmatched to any gene: 8.

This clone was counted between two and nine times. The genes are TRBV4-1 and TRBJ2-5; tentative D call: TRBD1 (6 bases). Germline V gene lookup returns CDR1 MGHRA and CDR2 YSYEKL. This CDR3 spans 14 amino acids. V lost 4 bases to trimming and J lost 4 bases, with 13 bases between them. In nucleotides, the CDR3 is TGCGCCAGCAGCCCAGAACAGGGCTCAGAGACCCAGTACTTC. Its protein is CASSPEQGSETQYF.